This note documents a single TCR beta chain sequence. As yet, its antigen is unknown. The sample is drawn from a study of blood T cells in healthy people across ages. Broader study findings: The long-lived group displayed more naive CD4+ cells, plus higher diversity, than the aged donors did.

This CDR3 has 15 residues. The V gene's germline CDR1 is SEHNR and CDR2 FQNEAQ (reference sequence). The V segment lost 3 bases and the J segment 4 bases; nucleotides outside the gene matches: 6. Every participating donor contributed 8 to 10 milliliters of peripheral blood through a draw. PCR was performed a second time for about 6 to 11 cycles using a sample-barcoded 5' primer and a J-beta primer mix. Each CDR3 protein gets one entry after TCRdb re-called the 5' RACE reads with MiXCR. The sample gives under 1,100,000 distinct CDR3 sequences, about 25% of which show up once; 0.65% to 0.75% is in the top ten. The same data also contributed to another study, on T cells of mothers and their children. That report notes: cDNA was synthesized from all extracted RNA at about 1.5 ug per reaction. Biologically related mothers and children overlapped slightly more than unrelated pairs, a non-significant difference.

The origin of this receptor is a girl aged 2 to 9 in good health. Sequenced material: blood. The chain uses TRBV7-9 and TRBJ2-3; 8 bases are shared with TRBD1. The CDR3 sequence is CASSFPGGPADTQYF. The CDR3 DNA reads TGTGCCAGCAGCTTCCCAGGGGGCCCAGCAGATACGCAGTATTTT.